This TCR beta chain was obtained from a study of shared clonotypes between healthy human individuals. For this clone: Additional DNA sequences in this sample encode the identical CDR3.

Sequenced by immunoSEQ multiplex PCR; TCRdb stores in-frame clones only, minus some. The sample yields more than 2,000,000 clones, roughly 93% seen once. With 1 base clipped from V and 1 base from J, the junction kept 3 bases outside the gene matches. From germline, CDR1 is SGHTA and CDR2 FQGNSA. The CDR3 is 15 amino acids. This TCR was recovered from a young man in good health. Some clones in this sample may be carry-over from other donors' samples. The sample consisted of naive CD4+ T cells from PBMCs. This sample's subset: CD45RA+ positively selected. This rearrangement joins TRBV7-2 to TRBJ2-7; 8 bases align to TRBD1. CDR3 region: CASSLGQGSSYEQYF. For the CDR3, the DNA is TGTGCCAGCAGCTTAGGACAGGGGTCTTCCTACGAGCAGTACTTC.